This is a list of T cell receptor beta chains from one sample in a study of T cells expressing NK-cell markers. TCRdb reprocessed the 5' RACE reads; each CDR3 protein has one entry and no DNA is given. This sample's table reports about 390,000 distinct CDR3 sequences. The sequencing input was blood T cells: a sorted CD56 or NKG2C T cell subset, CD4+ or CD8+ T cells, or bulk PBMC T cells (not recorded which). These receptor sequences come from a woman aged 50 to 65 in good health. The CDR3 runs from the conserved cysteine through the conserved F or W.

>TRBJ2-7|TRBV15
CATSRVIWVDEQYF
>TRBJ2-5|TRBV20-1
CSASLTAQETQYF
>TRBJ2-3|TRBV7-9
CASGNLRDSDTTDTQYF
>TRBJ2-1|TRBV27
CASSFSWERHNEQFF
>TRBJ2-1|TRBV29-1
CSVVGLAGSSYNEQFF
>TRBJ2-3|TRBV5-1
CASSSNLLSGGYTDTQYF
>TRBJ2-1|TRBV5-1
CASSPTTYNEQFF
>TRBJ2-1|TRBV5-1
CASSGLAGGRLAYNEQFF
>TRBJ2-3|TRBV7-9
CASAGLLTDTQYF
>TRBJ1-2|TRBV27
CASSIRTGPNYGYTF
>TRBJ2-7|TRBV4-1
CASSQGPGGTVEQYF
>TRBJ2-6|TRBV10-3
CAINRLASSGAGANVLTF
>TRBJ1-4|TRBV19
CASSTGTGGREKLFF
>TRBJ1-5|TRBV5-6
CASSEMGPGQPQHF
>TRBJ2-7|TRBV7-2
CASSLLVPGYEQYF
>TRBJ1-5|TRBV2
CASNGIRDRGSNQPQHF
>TRBJ2-5|TRBV11-3
CASSLATREETQYF
>TRBJ2-3|TRBV29-1
CSVGGASRTDTQYF
>TRBJ2-6|TRBV6-5
CASRPAGANVLTF
>TRBJ1-1|TRBV12-3/TRBV12-4
CASSSRDRIFMNTEAFF
>TRBJ2-5|TRBV5-1
CASSFSVEETQYF
>TRBJ2-3|TRBV20-1
CSARDRVLGERGTDTQYF
>TRBJ2-7|TRBV7-9
CASSWGTIPYEQYF
>TRBJ2-3|TRBV30
CACRRDRGITTQYF
>TRBJ2-1|TRBV27
CASSFLGAVPYNEQFF
>TRBJ2-7|TRBV11-2
CASSLDRVSYEQYF
>TRBJ1-6|TRBV9
CASSVGEGTPLHF
>TRBJ2-3|TRBV20-1
CSASGLVLHTSTDTQYF
>TRBJ2-5|TRBV29-1
CSVPREKWETQYF
>TRBJ2-2|TRBV7-2
CASTRGRGANTGELFF
>TRBJ2-1|TRBV12-3/TRBV12-4
CASRTGVANNEQFF
>TRBJ2-5|TRBV29-1
CSAAGRSETQYF
>TRBJ2-7|TRBV4-1
CASSQERSSGRSYEQYF
>TRBJ2-1|TRBV11-2
CASSLDRGDYNEQFF
>TRBJ1-2|TRBV4-2
CASSQDRGGRTTHYGYTF
>TRBJ1-1|TRBV29-1
CSVTDRANTEAFF
>TRBJ1-6|TRBV5-1
CASSRPGQGDNSPLHF
>TRBJ1-5|TRBV19
CASSIVSFPNQPQHF
>TRBJ2-1|TRBV5-1
CASSLRASDYNEQFF
>TRBJ2-2|TRBV11-3
CASSSLSVAGELFF
>TRBJ2-1|TRBV5-5
CASSWTRYNEQFF
>TRBJ2-1|TRBV11-2
CASSSVTRNPFF